The next 31 T cell receptor beta chains were all read from a single sample in a study of cytomegalovirus exposure and HLA in healthy donors. Primers included in the PCR were 60 Vbeta and 13 Jbeta primers. Assay: immunoSEQ multiplex PCR; the TCRdb copy retains only in-frame clones and omits some. The sample records around 130,000 clones, over 60% being singletons. Sequencing was done on a sample of PBMCs. The receptors come from a man aged 35-49 years in good health and CMV-seronegative.

The chain couples TRBV7-2 to TRBJ2-5; a possible D gene is TRBD1 (7 bases). The length of the CDR3 is 14 residues. Germline CDR1 reads SGHTA; CDR2 reads FQGNSA. V gave up 5 bases and J gave up 1 base, with 11 bases separating them. The CDR3 sequence: CASSAGQTQETQYF. The CDR3 coding sequence is TGTGCCAGCAGCGCGGGACAGACCCAAGAGACCCAGTACTTC. The full variable domain, completed using reference TRBV7-2 and TRBJ2-5, is GAGVSQSPSNKVTEKGKDVELRCDPISGHTALYWYRQSLGQGLEFLIYFQGNSAPDKSGLPSDRFSAERTGGSVSTLTIQRTQQEDSAVYLCASSAGQTQETQYFGPGTRLLVL.

The rearrangement joins TRBV10-3 to TRBJ1-1; maybe TRBD1 (6 bases). The CDR3 length is 14 residues. V shed 2 bases and J shed 3 bases, with 10 bases lying between them. Germline CDR1 and CDR2: ENHRY and SYGVKD. The DNA for the CDR3 is TGTGCCATCAGTGAGGGCAGGGGAGACACTGAAGCTTTCTTT. This encodes CAISEGRGDTEAFF.

This chain uses TRBV12-5 with TRBJ2-1, with TRBD1 matching 8 bases. Germline assignment: CDR1 LGHNT and CDR2 FRNRAP. The ends lost 0 bases at V and 2 bases at J; junction bases unmatched: 3. The CDR3 covers 16 residues. CDR3: CASGLVRTGPYNEQFF. In nucleotides, the CDR3 is TGTGCTAGTGGTTTGGTCAGGACAGGGCCCTACAATGAGCAGTTCTTC.

The chain links TRBV10-3 to TRBJ1-1; possible D gene TRBD1, 5 bases. The germline V and J ends were trimmed by 3 bases and 6 bases, with 17 bases remaining between them. The germline CDR1 and CDR2 sequences are ENHRY and SYGVKD. This CDR3 spans 15 amino acids. DNA of the CDR3: TGTGCCATCAGTGATCGGGACTCGCGGGATCCTGAAGCTTTCTTT. Translating it yields CAISDRDSRDPEAFF.

This chain joins TRBV5-4 and TRBJ1-6; no clear D gene. The ends were cut back, 1 base at V and 0 bases at J, with 20 bases in the middle. The CDR3 is 20 residues long. CDR1 and CDR2 from the germline V gene are SGHNT and YYREEE (reference sequence). This chain's CDR3 is CASSLWHAPGRSSYNSPLHF. The CDR3, as DNA: TGTGCCAGCAGCTTGTGGCATGCCCCTGGCCGGAGCTCCTATAATTCACCCCTCCACTTT.

This clone was found once. The CDR3: CSVRGLWVSGGEIQADTQYF. In nucleotides, the CDR3 is TGCAGCGTTAGGGGGTTATGGGTTAGCGGGGGGGAGATTCAGGCAGATACGCAGTATTTT. The chain combines TRBV29-1 with TRBJ2-3; TRBD2 matches 11 bases. CDR1 is SQVTM and CDR2 is ANQGSEA in the germline V gene. The V and J ends lost 5 bases and 4 bases, in that order; junction bases with no gene match: 23. This CDR3 spans 20 amino acids.

The chain recombines TRBV7-9 with TRBJ1-3; D gene uncertain. This CDR3 contains 14 residues. The ends were cut back, 3 bases at V and 0 bases at J, with 6 bases in the middle. Germline V gives CDR1 SEHNR, CDR2 FQNEAQ (reference sequence). In DNA, the CDR3 is TGTGCCAGCAGCTTTACAGTCTCTGGAAACACCATATATTTT. Amino acids: CASSFTVSGNTIYF.

This clone has a handful of counts. The chain is built from TRBV27 and TRBJ2-5; 8 bases are a match to TRBD1. This CDR3 region has 13 residues. Looked up from germline, CDR1 is MNHEY and CDR2 is SMNVEV (reference sequence). The V gene end was trimmed by 5 bases and the J gene end by 9 bases; junction bases not matched to a gene: 8. CDR3 DNA: TGTGCCAGCAGTATAGACAGGGGAGGCGCCCAGTACTTC. Protein product: CASSIDRGGAQYF.

CDR3 DNA: TGTGCCAGCAGCTTCGACGGGACAGCTAATGAAAAACTGTTTTTT. Its protein is CASSFDGTANEKLFF. The chain combines TRBV7-9 with TRBJ1-4; 7 bases match TRBD1. CDR1 and CDR2 (germline): SEHNR, FQNEAQ (reference sequence). V was pared by 3 bases and J by 3 bases, with 4 bases of the junction left unmatched. This CDR3 is built from 15 residues.

This chain connects TRBV7-6 to TRBJ2-7; D not resolved. Trimming took 5 bases from V and 0 from J, leaving 17 bases between them. CDR1 and CDR2 from the germline V gene are SGHVS and FNYEAQ. This CDR3 region has 16 residues. The CDR3 DNA reads TGTGCCAGCAGCCCGCCTGCGGAGCCCCACTCCTACGAGCAGTACTTC. Residues: CASSPPAEPHSYEQYF.

This clone was seen just once. The gene calls are TRBV19 and TRBJ2-5; D not certain. CDR1 LNHDA and CDR2 SQIVND come from the germline V gene (reference sequence). The V gene lost 11 bases and the J gene lost 2 bases, with 18 bases spanning the gap. This CDR3 comprises 14 residues. The CDR3 DNA follows: TGTGCCTACCCCTTGAAGAGCCTGCAAGAGACCCAGTACTTC. It specifies CAYPLKSLQETQYF.

This chain uses TRBV6-1 with TRBJ2-7; the match to TRBD2 covers 10 bases. The CDR3 contains 14 residues. Per germline, CDR1 MNHNS and CDR2 SASEGT. V lost 6 bases to trimming and J lost 4 bases; unmatched junction nucleotides: 6. The CDR3 sequence: CASREPGLAYEQYF. The CDR3 DNA reads as TGTGCCAGCAGGGAACCGGGACTAGCGTACGAGCAGTACTTC.

The chain joins TRBV2 to TRBJ2-1, with 14 bases that match TRBD2. CDR3 length: 14 amino acids. Germline trimming cut 6 bases from V and 6 bases from J; bases unmatched to any gene: 1. Looked up from germline, CDR1 is SNHLY and CDR2 is FYNNEI. CDR3 DNA: TGTGCCAGCAGGACTAGCGGGGGGGGCAATGAGCAGTTCTTC. Its protein is CASRTSGGGNEQFF.

This clone was seen only once. The chain uses TRBV2 and TRBJ2-7, with D uncertain. Germline lookup yields CDR1 SNHLY and CDR2 FYNNEI. V was cut by 4 bases and J by 1 base, with 8 bases left in between. This CDR3 has 13 residues. The CDR3 reads CASSVNWSYEQYF. The CDR3 region has the DNA TGTGCCAGCAGTGTCAACTGGTCCTACGAGCAGTACTTC.

The rearrangement links TRBV5-1 to TRBJ2-3; tentative D call: TRBD2 (6 bases). Trimming removed 0 bases at V and 0 bases at J, with 11 bases between. Looked up from germline, CDR1 is SGHRS and CDR2 is YFSETQ. The CDR3 length is 16 residues. CDR3 DNA sequence: TGCGCCAGCAGCTTGGAGTACGGGACTAGCACAGATACGCAGTATTTT. Its protein is CASSLEYGTSTDTQYF.

This chain joins TRBV7-8 and TRBJ1-3; 7 nucleotides match TRBD1. CDR3 size: 17 residues. Unmatched junction bases numbered 12, after V lost 4 bases and J lost 3 bases. The V gene's germline CDR1 is SGHVS and CDR2 FQNEAQ. The CDR3 DNA reads TGTGCCAGCAGCTCAGAGGGAGTGAGGGGGCTTGGAAACACCATATATTTT. This codes for CASSSEGVRGLGNTIYF.

For this clone: The sample carries other DNA sequences with the same CDR3. The rearrangement uses TRBV5-1 and TRBJ2-1; 8 bases map to TRBD1. The CDR3 has 14 residues. The V and J ends lost 2 bases and 4 bases, in that order; junction bases with no gene match: 2. Looked up from germline, CDR1 is SGHRS and CDR2 is YFSETQ. The CDR3 spells CASSLTGGYNEQFF. The CDR3 bases are TGCGCCAGCAGCTTAACAGGGGGATACAATGAGCAGTTCTTC.

J is TRBJ2-5 and V is TRBV11-2; a weak D match, TRBD1 (5 bases). The CDR3 totals 15 residues. The germline V gene has CDR1 SGHAT and CDR2 FQNNGV. Trimming removed 6 bases at V and 1 base at J, with 15 bases between. The CDR3 DNA is TGTGCCAGCAGTAAAGGGGCAGGACGCCAAGAGACCCAGTACTTC. Translated, it gives CASSKGAGRQETQYF.

The chain couples TRBV19 to TRBJ2-5, with TRBD1 matching over 8 bases. V was clipped by 6 bases and J by 2 bases; unmatched bases: 2. This CDR3 has 13 residues. CDR1 is LNHDA, CDR2 SQIVND, per germline (reference sequence). CDR3 nucleotides: TGTGCCAGTAGAGACAGGGGTCAAGAGACCCAGTACTTC. It translates to CASRDRGQETQYF.

The rearrangement joins TRBV10-3 to TRBJ2-7, with 12 bases fitting TRBD2. J gave up 3 bases and V 7 bases, and 7 bases lay outside the gene matches. Germline V gives CDR1 ENHRY, CDR2 SYGVKD. The CDR3 runs to 15 residues. CDR3 DNA sequence: TGTGCCATCACTAAGACTAGCGGGGGTTACTACGAGCAGTACTTC. Protein sequence: CAITKTSGGYYEQYF.

This clone occurred a few times. The V gene is TRBV10-3, the J gene TRBJ1-1; D remains ambiguous. The CDR3 runs 14 residues. The V gene lost 0 bases and the J gene lost 0 bases, with 5 bases spanning the gap. Germline CDR1 and CDR2: ENHRY and SYGVKD. CDR3 region: CAISESTVNTEAFF. In nucleotides, the CDR3 is TGTGCCATCAGTGAGTCGACTGTGAACACTGAAGCTTTCTTT.

This sequence joins TRBV21-1 and TRBJ2-5; TRBD1 was called by the table and not checked on the DNA. TRBV21-1 is described as a pseudogene. The CDR3 has 16 residues. The DNA of the CDR3 is TGTGCCAGCAGCAGTCCGACAGGGGAGTCGGGAGAGACCCAGTACTTC. This translates into CASSSPTGESGETQYF.

V is TRBV25-1 and J is TRBJ2-1; D is possibly TRBD2 (7 bases). Trimming shortened V by 0 bases and J by 4 bases, and 16 bases separated the two germline ends. The germline CDR1 and CDR2 sequences are MGHDK and SYGVNS. The CDR3 runs to 17 residues. Here the CDR3 DNA reads TGTGCCAGCAGTGAATACTCGGGGCGGGGGCTTTACAATGAGCAGTTCTTC. It encodes CASSEYSGRGLYNEQFF.

This clone has just a few counts. The chain has TRBV4-1 and TRBJ2-7; possible D gene TRBD2, 6 bases. V lost 4 bases and J lost 1, with 11 bases in between. The CDR3 has 14 amino acids. CDR1 and CDR2 from the germline V gene are MGHRA and YSYEKL. CDR3 in amino acids: CASSPGLLSYEQYF. DNA for the CDR3: TGCGCCAGCAGCCCGGGACTTTTATCCTACGAGCAGTACTTC.

This clone was picked up a small number of times. This chain joins TRBV27 and TRBJ2-7, with 8 bases aligning to TRBD2. Germline V gene sequence: CDR1 MNHEY, CDR2 SMNVEV (reference sequence). CDR3 size: 15 residues. V trimming: 3 bases; J trimming: 5 bases; junction bases outside the gene matches: 9. The CDR3 is CASSFDTGGANEQYF. CDR3 nucleotide sequence: TGTGCCAGCAGTTTCGACACCGGGGGGGCCAACGAGCAGTACTTC.

The V gene is TRBV14, the J gene TRBJ2-5, with TRBD2 identical over 11 bases. Germline V CDR1 and CDR2: SGHDN, FVKESK. V lost 1 base to trimming and J lost 2 bases; unmatched junction nucleotides: 0. This CDR3 has 15 residues. Here the CDR3 reads CASSQGLAGQETQYF. CDR3 coding DNA: TGTGCCAGCAGCCAAGGACTAGCGGGACAAGAGACCCAGTACTTC.

This chain links TRBV7-6 with TRBJ2-2, with 7 positions matching TRBD1. Germline loops: CDR1 SGHVS, CDR2 FNYEAQ. The junction had 8 bases not matched to a gene; V was cut back by 4 bases and J by 0 bases. The CDR3 covers 17 residues. CDR3 sequence (DNA): TGTGCCAGCAGCTCCCCCCGGGACAGACCGAACACCGGGGAGCTGTTTTTT. Its translation is CASSSPRDRPNTGELFF.

The chain is built from TRBV13 and TRBJ2-2; maybe TRBD2 (6 bases). V lost 0 bases, J lost 7 bases, and 6 bases lay in between. This CDR3 is built from 13 residues. Per germline, CDR1 PRHDT and CDR2 FYEKMQ (reference sequence). CDR3 protein: CASSLGGSGELFF. DNA for the CDR3: TGTGCCAGCAGCTTAGGCGGGAGCGGGGAGCTGTTTTTT.

CDR3 in DNA: TGCGCCAGCAGAGCTCCACTGGGGCTAGCGAGCGAGCAGTACTTC. The encoded protein is CASRAPLGLASEQYF. The chain uses TRBV4-1 and TRBJ2-7, with a tentative D call TRBD2 (6 bases). With 6 bases removed from V and 6 bases from J, the gap between germline ends came to 21 bases. CDR1 and CDR2 (germline): MGHRA, YSYEKL. The CDR3 extends over 15 amino acids.

This chain links TRBV7-6 with TRBJ2-3; TRBD1 matches at 7 bases. The CDR3 extends over 14 amino acids. CDR1 and CDR2 (germline): SGHVS, FNYEAQ. The J segment lost 5 bases and the V segment lost 7 bases, leaving 9 bases of the junction unmatched. CDR3 amino acids: CASTIGAGGDTQYF. As DNA, the CDR3 is TGTGCCAGCACCATTGGGGCAGGGGGAGATACGCAGTATTTT.

J is TRBJ2-1 and V is TRBV29-1, with 9 nucleotides matching TRBD2. CDR3 size: 15 residues. Per germline, CDR1 SQVTM and CDR2 ANQGSEA. V trimming: 7 bases; J trimming: 0 bases; junction bases outside the gene matches: 7. As DNA, the CDR3 is TGCAGCGCCAGGGGTAGCGGGGGCTCCTACAATGAGCAGTTCTTC. The encoded protein is CSARGSGGSYNEQFF.